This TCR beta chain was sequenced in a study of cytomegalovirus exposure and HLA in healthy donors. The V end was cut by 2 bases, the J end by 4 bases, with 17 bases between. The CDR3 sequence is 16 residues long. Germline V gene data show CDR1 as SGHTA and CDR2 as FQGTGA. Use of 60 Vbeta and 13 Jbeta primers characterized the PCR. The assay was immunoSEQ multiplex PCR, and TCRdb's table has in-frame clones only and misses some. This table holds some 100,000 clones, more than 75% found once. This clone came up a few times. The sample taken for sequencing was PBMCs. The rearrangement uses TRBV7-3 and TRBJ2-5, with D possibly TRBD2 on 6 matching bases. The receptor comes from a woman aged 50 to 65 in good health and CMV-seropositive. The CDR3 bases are TGTGCCAGCAGCTTAGGGGCCGGAGGGCCTGGAGAGACCCAGTACTTC. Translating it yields CASSLGAGGPGETQYF.